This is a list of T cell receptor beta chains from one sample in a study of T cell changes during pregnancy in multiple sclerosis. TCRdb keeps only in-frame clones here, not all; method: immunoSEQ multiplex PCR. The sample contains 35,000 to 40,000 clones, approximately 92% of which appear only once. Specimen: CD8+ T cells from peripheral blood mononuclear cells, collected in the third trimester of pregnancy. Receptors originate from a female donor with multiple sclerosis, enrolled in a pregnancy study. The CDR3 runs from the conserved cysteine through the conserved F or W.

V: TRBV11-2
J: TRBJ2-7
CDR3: CAPGEGPYEQYF

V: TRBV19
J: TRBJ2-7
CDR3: CASSMTGKNYEQYF

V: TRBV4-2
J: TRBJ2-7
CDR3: CASSQVLGAPEQYF

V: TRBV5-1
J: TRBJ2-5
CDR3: CASSRRTGSETQYF

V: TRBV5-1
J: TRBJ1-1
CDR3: CASSPQEGGTEAFF

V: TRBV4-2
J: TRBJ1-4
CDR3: CASSQDSDEKLFF

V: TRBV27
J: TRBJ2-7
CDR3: CASSLYGTLSSYEQYF

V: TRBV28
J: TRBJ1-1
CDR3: CASSLEGAGTEAFF

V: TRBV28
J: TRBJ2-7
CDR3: CASSLGSGETIEQYF

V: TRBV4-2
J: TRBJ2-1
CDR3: CASSPRVPGLADNEQFF

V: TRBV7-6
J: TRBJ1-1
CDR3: CASRTGNTEAFF

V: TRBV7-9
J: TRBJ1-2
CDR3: CASSRGAVGSYGYTF

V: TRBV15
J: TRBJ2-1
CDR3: CATSRDTSPGLALEQFF

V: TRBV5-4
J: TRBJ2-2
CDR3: CASSYLRPPGQGNTGELFF

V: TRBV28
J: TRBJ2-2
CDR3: CASSLLAGGVGGELFF

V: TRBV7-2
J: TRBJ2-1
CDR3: CASSLGAGRAFNEQFF

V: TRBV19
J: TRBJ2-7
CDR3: CASSVLAGNEQYF

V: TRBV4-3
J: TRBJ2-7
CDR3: CASSPGLAGPYEQYF

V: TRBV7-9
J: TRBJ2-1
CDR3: CASSPYRDEQFF

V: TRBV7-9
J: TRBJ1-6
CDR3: CASSESLKGSPLHF

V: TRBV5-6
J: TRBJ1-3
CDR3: CASSFGNGNTIYF

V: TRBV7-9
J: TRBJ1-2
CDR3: CASSLPGKYGYTF

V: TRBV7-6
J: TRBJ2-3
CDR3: CASSLVHTDTQYF

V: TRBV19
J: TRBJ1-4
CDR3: CASTDRGGLYEKLFF

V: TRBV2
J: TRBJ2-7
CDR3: CASWIQAGDPYEQYF

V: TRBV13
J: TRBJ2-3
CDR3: CASSFQGTSTDTQYF

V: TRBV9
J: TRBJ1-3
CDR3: CASSVDGTEKTGNTIYF

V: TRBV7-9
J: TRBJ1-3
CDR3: CASSPDRGSAGNTIYF